This record looks at one T cell receptor beta chain sequence and its context. The data were obtained in a study of response to subunit inactivated influenza vaccine. One entry per CDR3 protein results from TCRdb running MiXCR on the RT-PCR reads. Altogether about 650,000 distinct CDR3 sequences are present, around 15% being singletons, with the ten largest covering approximately 7.6%. Trimming removed 2 bases at V and 7 bases at J, with 12 bases between. Germline loops: CDR1 MNHEY, CDR2 SVGEGT. This CDR3 region has 13 residues. This chain uses TRBV6-2 or TRBV6-3 with TRBJ2-7; a possible D gene is TRBD1 (6 bases). The sequence was collected from a man aged 45-65 years who received an inactivated influenza vaccine. The specimen was PBMCs from blood, collected 14 to 15 days before vaccination. The chain's CDR3 is CASSYTGTEEQYF. The CDR3 nucleotides read TGTGCCAGCAGTTACACAGGGACCGAGGAGCAGTACTTC.